This passage covers 11 T cell receptor beta chains from one sample sequenced in a study of blood T cell repertoires in COVID-19. Assay used: immunoSEQ multiplex PCR; TCRdb lists only in-frame clones, some missing. The top ten clones hold about 4.2% of a sample with around 200,000 clones, approximately 84% of them seen once. The sample consisted of peripheral blood. The receptor set was obtained from a man aged 45-60 years with active or convalescent COVID-19.

The chain uses TRBV15 and TRBJ1-2; weak D call: TRBD1 (6 bases). Germline-derived CDR1 and CDR2 are LNHNV and YYDKDF (reference sequence). The CDR3 runs 15 residues. V lost 1 base to trimming and J lost 7 bases, with 16 bases between them. The CDR3 region is CATSRGGGPLGGYTF. CDR3 bases: TGTGCCACCAGCAGAGGCGGGGGGCCCCTTGGTGGCTACACCTTC.

About this clone: Other nucleotide sequences from this sample produce the same CDR3. This chain uses TRBV19 with TRBJ2-5; TRBD1 matches 10 bases. This CDR3 comprises 15 residues. The germline V gene encodes CDR1 LNHDA and CDR2 SQIVND (reference sequence). The trim removed 2 bases at V and 2 bases at J, leaving 2 bases unmatched. The CDR3: CASSIPGQGQETQYF. DNA of the CDR3: TGTGCCAGTAGTATACCGGGACAGGGGCAAGAGACCCAGTACTTC.

The chain has TRBV19 and TRBJ1-2; D not certain. This CDR3 region has 15 residues. V was shortened by 1 base and J by 0 bases, with 9 bases between the two germline ends. CDR1 is LNHDA and CDR2 is SQIVND in the germline V gene (reference sequence). The CDR3 sequence is CASSIAVDSNYGYTF. The CDR3 DNA reads as TGTGCCAGTAGTATAGCGGTAGACTCTAACTATGGCTACACCTTC.

V and J are TRBV15 and TRBJ1-4; D is unclear. CDR1 is LNHNV, CDR2 YYDKDF, per germline (reference sequence). V was cut by 0 bases and J by 7 bases, with 12 bases left in between. CDR3 length: 15 residues. The CDR3 here is CATSRDAGKGEKLFF. CDR3 DNA sequence: TGTGCCACCAGCAGAGATGCGGGGAAGGGTGAAAAACTGTTTTTT.

The chain is built from TRBV19 and TRBJ2-7, with 14 bases lining up with TRBD2. There are 15 residues in the CDR3. V lost 4 bases and J lost 6; bases outside the gene matches: 5. Per the germline V gene, CDR1 is LNHDA and CDR2 is SQIVND (reference sequence). CDR3 in amino acids: CASSRTSGGPGEQYF. Here the CDR3 DNA reads TGTGCCAGTAGTAGGACTAGCGGGGGGCCTGGCGAGCAGTACTTC.

The chain recombines TRBV27 with TRBJ1-4, with 7 bases identical to TRBD1. V trimming: 5 bases; J trimming: 8 bases; junction bases outside the gene matches: 8. Germline CDR1 MNHEY, CDR2 SMNVEV (reference sequence). The CDR3 is 14 amino acids. This CDR3 is CASSRDRAREKLFF. The DNA of the CDR3 is TGTGCCAGCAGTCGCGACAGGGCCCGGGAAAAACTGTTTTTT.

The chain carries TRBV5-6 and TRBJ2-5; maybe TRBD2 (6 bases). The length of the CDR3 is 17 residues. Germline CDR1 is SGHDT and CDR2 is YYEEEE. Between the trimmed V and J ends, which lost 1 base and 0 bases, there was a span of 16 bases. Written as DNA, the CDR3 is TGTGCCAGCAGCTTGATATTGCGGGGCGGGTACCAAGAGACCCAGTACTTC. Its translation is CASSLILRGGYQETQYF.

This clone was detected only once. The chain links TRBV7-3 to TRBJ1-6; perhaps TRBD1 as D (5 bases). CDR1 SGHTA and CDR2 FQGTGA come from the germline V gene. The V end was cut by 0 bases, the J end by 4 bases, with 13 bases between. There are 17 residues in the CDR3. The CDR3 loop is CASSLTSRAGYNSPLHF. Here the CDR3 DNA reads TGTGCCAGCAGCTTAACTTCCAGGGCCGGATATAATTCACCCCTCCACTTT.

This chain links TRBV19 with TRBJ2-3; TRBD1 is a possible D gene (6 bases). CDR3 length: 15 amino acids. The V end was cut by 6 bases, the J end by 2 bases, with 15 bases between. The germline gives CDR1 LNHDA, CDR2 SQIVND (reference sequence). The chain's CDR3 is CASRTTGQTTDTQYF. CDR3 DNA: TGTGCCAGTAGAACGACTGGACAGACCACAGATACGCAGTATTTT. Full variable domain (rest looked up from reference TRBV19 and TRBJ2-3): DGGITQSPKYLFRKEGQNVTLSCEQNLNHDAMYWYRQDPGQGLRLIYYSQIVNDFQKGDIAEGYSVSREKKESFPLTVTSAQKNPTAFYLCASRTTGQTTDTQYFGPGTRLTVL.

This clone was observed a single time. In DNA form, the CDR3 reads TGCGCCAGCACCTTTCGACTAGCGGGGGGGTTATCCACAGATACGCAGTATTTT. Protein: CASTFRLAGGLSTDTQYF. The V gene is TRBV5-1, the J gene TRBJ2-3; 14 bases map to TRBD2. The CDR3 spans 18 residues. Germline-derived CDR1 and CDR2 are SGHRS and YFSETQ. The ends lost 6 bases at V and 2 bases at J; junction bases unmatched: 11.

The chain's CDR3 is CASSLVAGGRTDTQYF. CDR3 nucleotides: TGTGCCAGCAGCTTGGTGGCGGGGGGGCGCACAGATACGCAGTATTTT. This rearrangement joins TRBV5-8 to TRBJ2-3; 9 bases fit TRBD2. V lost 0 bases, J lost 1 base, and 3 bases stayed unmatched. The germline V gene has CDR1 SGHTS and CDR2 YDEGEE. The CDR3 runs 16 residues. Filled out from reference TRBV5-8 and TRBJ2-3, the complete variable domain reads EAGVTQSPTHLIKTRGQQATLRCSPISGHTSVYWYQQALGLGLQFLLWYDEGEERNRGNFPPRFSGRQFPNYSSELNVNALELEDSALYLCASSLVAGGRTDTQYFGPGTRLTVL.